This T cell receptor beta chain was identified in a study of T-cell reconstitution after alpha-beta-depleted transplantation in children. Notes on the study in general: Reportedly, roughly two months post-transplant, alpha-beta T cells arose from several hundred expanded graft clones.

Preparation of the TCRbeta library used unique molecular identifiers. Each CDR3 protein gets one entry after TCRdb re-called the PCR reads with MiXCR. The sample shows around 800,000 distinct CDR3 sequences, roughly 15% of them seen only once. V lost 5 bases, J lost 0 bases, and 17 bases lay in between. Germline-derived CDR1 and CDR2 are SQVTM and ANQGSEA. CDR3 length equals 15 residues. To note about this clonotype: The antigen is undetermined.

Material: PBMCs, mostly from graft donor cells, obtained 360 days after TCRalphabeta/CD19-depleted stem cell transplant. This receptor was taken from a male patient aged 10-17 years who had a stem cell transplant for acute lymphoblastic leukemia, so the T cells may come from the graft donor. This rearrangement joins TRBV29-1 to TRBJ2-7, with D perhaps assigned TRBD1 or TRBD2 (5 bases each). CDR3 DNA: TGCAGCGTTTCCGGGACCCCAGTCGGCTCCTACGAGCAGTACTTC. Its protein product is CSVSGTPVGSYEQYF.